The clone carrying this TCR beta chain was detected ten times or more. Researchers amplified the TCR beta CDR3 regions from RNA transcripts. A first-round RT-PCR of the TCR CDR3 used the HTBI primer set. MiXCR, run by TCRdb on the multiplex PCR reads, gives a single entry per CDR3 protein. The table has around 450,000 distinct CDR3 sequences, roughly 14% seen once; the top ten hold roughly 8%. The CDR3 is made up of 15 amino acids. CDR1 and CDR2 (germline): SEHNR, FQNEAQ (reference sequence). V lost 1 base and J lost 10, with 14 bases in between. These data originate in a study of T cells in Graves' hyperthyroidism and ophthalmopathy.

The clonotype comes from a woman younger than 35 with Graves' hyperthyroidism. The sequenced material came from blood. This chain links TRBV7-9 with TRBJ1-6; TRBD1 might be the D (6 bases). CDR3 loop: CASSLGGGDFSPLHF. CDR3 DNA: TGTGCCAGCAGCTTAGGAGGGGGGGATTTCTCACCCCTCCACTTT.